A single sample gave rise to the 25 T cell receptor beta chains below, sequenced in a study of cytomegalovirus exposure and HLA in healthy donors. Primers for the PCR totalled 60 Vbeta and 13 Jbeta. The protocol was immunoSEQ multiplex PCR, while the TCRdb copy is restricted to in-frame clones and leaves out a portion. This sample has fewer than 150,000 clones, with 75% to 80% found just once. The sample comprised PBMCs. These receptors originate from a young man in good health and CMV-seronegative.

This clone occurred a few times. The DNA for the CDR3 is TGTGCCAGTAATACAGGGAACTATGGCTACACCTTC. Its protein product is CASNTGNYGYTF. V is TRBV19 and J is TRBJ1-2; tentative D call: TRBD1 (6 bases). This CDR3 comprises 12 residues. V gave up 7 bases and J gave up 2 bases, with 8 bases separating them. Germline V gene data show CDR1 as LNHDA and CDR2 as SQIVND (reference sequence).

This chain connects TRBV5-1 to TRBJ2-5; TRBD1 might be the D (5 bases). V was cut by 0 bases and J by 2 bases, with 14 bases left in between. CDR1 SGHRS and CDR2 YFSETQ come from the germline V gene. The CDR3 totals 16 residues. CDR3 in amino acids: CASSLGGYQNQETQYF. The CDR3 nucleotides are TGCGCCAGCAGCTTGGGGGGCTATCAGAATCAAGAGACCCAGTACTTC.

The chain is built from TRBV29-1 and TRBJ1-3, with D unclear. Germline CDR1 and CDR2: SQVTM and ANQGSEA. The V and J ends lost 2 bases and 3 bases respectively, with 11 bases between them. The CDR3 runs to 14 residues. In nucleotides, the CDR3 is TGCAGCGTTGAACCGGGAGGTGGTGGAAACACCATATATTTT. Protein product: CSVEPGGGGNTIYF.

This chain links TRBV18 with TRBJ2-7, with a weak D call TRBD1 (6 bases). This CDR3 has 17 amino acids. The germline V and J ends were trimmed by 0 bases and 4 bases, with 19 bases remaining between them. The germline CDR1 and CDR2 sequences are KGHSH and LQKENI. CDR3: CASSPPQTGFRIYEQYF. DNA for the CDR3: TGTGCCAGCTCACCACCTCAAACAGGGTTCAGGATTTACGAGCAGTACTTC.

The CDR3 coding sequence is TGTGCAAGTCGCTTAAAGGGGGTCTACAATCAGCCCCAGCATTTT. It codes for CASRLKGVYNQPQHF. The V call is TRBV12-2, the J call TRBJ1-5; the listed D gene, TRBD1, was not tested against the DNA. TRBV12-2 is labeled a pseudogene. This CDR3 is built from 15 residues.

V is TRBV5-1 and J is TRBJ1-1; TRBD1 aligns across 10 bases. The CDR3 extends over 15 amino acids. The V gene's germline CDR1 is SGHRS and CDR2 YFSETQ. Losses at the gene ends were 0 bases for V and 4 bases for J; bases not matched to a gene: 3. The CDR3: CASSLEGQGVTEAFF. In nucleotides, the CDR3 is TGCGCCAGCAGCTTGGAAGGACAGGGGGTCACTGAAGCTTTCTTT. The variable domain in full, completed from reference TRBV5-1 and TRBJ1-1, reads KAGVTQTPRYLIKTRGQQVTLSCSPISGHRSVSWYQQTPGQGLQFLFEYFSETQRNKGNFPGRFSGRQFSNSRSEMNVSTLELGDSALYLCASSLEGQGVTEAFFGQGTRLTVV.

The gene calls are TRBV4-2 and TRBJ2-7; tentative D call: TRBD2 (5 bases). Germline values: CDR1 LGHNA, CDR2 YNFKEQ. The CDR3 runs 19 residues. V was shortened by 4 bases and J by 1 base, with 26 bases between the two germline ends. The CDR3 is CASSPGRDRGNDGSYEQYF. CDR3 DNA sequence: TGTGCCAGCAGCCCCGGCCGTGATCGGGGAAACGACGGGTCCTACGAGCAGTACTTC.

This rearrangement joins TRBV15 to TRBJ2-3; 12 bases fit TRBD2. This CDR3 is 16 amino acids long. Germline loops: CDR1 LNHNV, CDR2 YYDKDF (reference sequence). V was pared by 5 bases and J by 1 base, with 4 bases of the junction left unmatched. The DNA for the CDR3 is TGTGCCACCAGCTGGGGACTAGCGGGCCGCACAGATACGCAGTATTTT. Amino acid sequence: CATSWGLAGRTDTQYF.

The chain uses TRBV5-1 and TRBJ2-7, with D unresolved. The V end lost 4 bases, the J end lost 3 bases, and 8 bases lay between the germline ends. This CDR3 is built from 12 residues. Germline lookup yields CDR1 SGHRS and CDR2 YFSETQ. CDR3 DNA: TGCGCCAGCAGCCTTACAGACTACGAGCAGTACTTC. Translated, it gives CASSLTDYEQYF.

The chain recombines TRBV10-1 with TRBJ2-3, with 7 bases identical to TRBD1. After removal of 0 bases from V and 5 bases from J, the junction contained 5 bases not matched to a gene. CDR3 length equals 15 residues. Looked up from germline, CDR1 is WNHNN and CDR2 is SYGVQD (reference sequence). DNA for the CDR3: TGCGCCAGCAGTGAGTCGAGGACAGGAGGAGATACGCAGTATTTT. Its translation is CASSESRTGGDTQYF.

The gene calls are TRBV30 and TRBJ2-5, with TRBD2 identical over 8 bases. Germline V gives CDR1 GTSNPN, CDR2 SVGIG (reference sequence). V shed 3 bases, J shed 2 bases, and the junction held 5 bases outside the gene matches. This CDR3 is built from 14 residues. The CDR3, as DNA: TGTGCCTGGAGCCCACTAGCGGTACAAGAGACCCAGTACTTC. Its translation is CAWSPLAVQETQYF.

This sequence joins TRBV27 and TRBJ1-1; possible D gene TRBD1, 6 bases. V was trimmed by 4 bases and J by 6 bases, leaving 18 bases between them. The CDR3 contains 15 residues. Per germline, CDR1 MNHEY and CDR2 SMNVEV (reference sequence). This chain's CDR3 is CASSSPATGTAEAFF. The CDR3 nucleotides read TGTGCCAGCAGTTCTCCGGCTACAGGGACCGCTGAAGCTTTCTTT.

The rearrangement links TRBV7-8 to TRBJ2-3, with a possible D match to TRBD2 (6 bases). CDR3 length: 16 residues. The germline V and J ends were trimmed by 5 bases and 5 bases, with 20 bases remaining between them. Germline CDR1 SGHVS, CDR2 FQNEAQ. The CDR3 DNA is TGTGCCAGCAGCCCCAGCGGAGGGTTGGCGGGAGATACGCAGTATTTT. Its translation is CASSPSGGLAGDTQYF.

The genes are TRBV6-5 and TRBJ2-7; 7 nucleotides match TRBD1. After removal of 6 bases from V and 4 bases from J, the junction contained 9 bases not matched to a gene. Per the germline V gene, CDR1 is MNHEY and CDR2 is SVGAGI. The CDR3 extends over 14 amino acids. The DNA for the CDR3 is TGTGCCAGCAGCGGGTACAGGGGTGGTTACGAGCAGTACTTC. Its translation is CASSGYRGGYEQYF.

This clone was recorded once. This sequence joins TRBV19 and TRBJ2-1; possible D gene TRBD2, 5 bases. Germline V gene data show CDR1 as LNHDA and CDR2 as SQIVND (reference sequence). Trimming cost V 2 bases and J 6 bases, with 11 bases left between them. CDR3 size: 14 residues. CDR3 bases: TGTGCCAGTAGTATATGGCAGGAGGCCAATGAGCAGTTCTTC. Translated, it gives CASSIWQEANEQFF.

This sequence joins TRBV27 and TRBJ2-3; D is possibly TRBD2 (5 bases). Per germline, CDR1 MNHEY and CDR2 SMNVEV (reference sequence). CDR3 length: 16 residues. V shed 5 bases and J shed 0 bases, with 15 bases lying between them. CDR3 nucleotides: TGTGCCAGCAGTACCCGAGGCCCGGGGAGCACAGATACGCAGTATTTT. It encodes CASSTRGPGSTDTQYF.

A few counts support this clone. The chain carries TRBV6-5 and TRBJ2-2; 9 bases map to TRBD2. CDR3 size: 16 residues. From germline, CDR1 is MNHEY and CDR2 SVGAGI. After removal of 2 bases from V and 7 bases from J, the junction contained 8 bases not matched to a gene. In DNA form, the CDR3 reads TGTGCCAGCAGTTACAGTCCCGGGACTAGCTACGGGGAGCTGTTTTTT. As protein: CASSYSPGTSYGELFF.

The CDR3 DNA sequence: TGTGCCACCAGCAGAGATTTAGGGGTGGGCGGCAATCAGCCCCAGCATTTT. Translated, it gives CATSRDLGVGGNQPQHF. The V call is TRBV15, the J call TRBJ1-5, with a tentative D call TRBD1 (5 bases). The CDR3 has 17 amino acids. Trimming pared 0 bases from V and 2 bases from J, leaving 14 bases between. Per the germline V gene, CDR1 is LNHNV and CDR2 is YYDKDF (reference sequence).

The chain has TRBV19 and TRBJ2-3; D possibly corresponds to TRBD2 (6 bases). CDR1 and CDR2 (germline): LNHDA, SQIVND (reference sequence). The CDR3 contains 13 residues. The CDR3 DNA reads as TGTGCTAGTGCCTCGGGAGTATCAGATACGCAGTATTTT. This translates into CASASGVSDTQYF.

The chain employs TRBV30 and TRBJ2-5; 10 nucleotides align to TRBD1. CDR1 is GTSNPN, CDR2 SVGIG, per germline (reference sequence). The CDR3 runs 12 residues. The CDR3 coding sequence is TGTGCTTCCGACAGGGGGCTAGAGACCCAGTACTTC. It codes for CASDRGLETQYF.

The CDR3 loop is CASSALRDSYEQYF. CDR3 nucleotide sequence: TGTGCCAGTAGTGCCCTCAGGGACTCCTACGAGCAGTACTTC. J is TRBJ2-7 and V is TRBV19; perhaps TRBD1 as D (5 bases). Trimming took off 5 bases at V and 0 bases at J, with 11 bases between the two ends. The V gene's germline CDR1 is LNHDA and CDR2 SQIVND (reference sequence). The CDR3 loop spans 14 amino acids.

This chain links TRBV9 with TRBJ1-5; the D gene is possibly TRBD1 (6 bases). Germline V gives CDR1 SGDLS, CDR2 YYNGEE. V lost 8 bases to trimming and J lost 1 base, with 10 bases between them. The CDR3 has 13 amino acids. CDR3 sequence reads: CARKQGSNQPQHF. The DNA of the CDR3 is TGTGCCAGGAAGCAGGGGAGCAATCAGCCCCAGCATTTT.

V and J are TRBV7-2 and TRBJ2-2; 7 nucleotides agree with TRBD2. The germline gives CDR1 SGHTA, CDR2 FQGNSA. This CDR3 is 15 amino acids long. With V trimmed by 0 bases and J by 4 bases, 2 bases remained unmatched. The CDR3 loop is CASSLAQRGTGELFF. The CDR3 DNA reads TGTGCCAGCAGCTTAGCGCAGCGGGGCACCGGGGAGCTGTTTTTT.

This clone came up once. The chain is built from TRBV5-1 and TRBJ2-7; 10 bases are shared with TRBD1. Germline V lookup: CDR1 SGHRS, CDR2 YFSETQ. This CDR3 is 13 amino acids long. V lost 2 bases, J lost 6 bases, and 2 bases stayed unmatched. As DNA, the CDR3 is TGCGCCAGCAGCTTTAGGGACAGGGGCGAGCAGTACTTC. This translates into CASSFRDRGEQYF.

This clone was recorded a few times. The chain joins TRBV5-4 to TRBJ2-1, with 7 bases matching TRBD2. Trimming removed 3 bases from V and 7 bases from J; junction bases left unmatched: 10. The CDR3 length is 15 residues. In germline, CDR1 is SGHNT, CDR2 YYREEE (reference sequence). CDR3 nucleotides: TGTGCCAGCAGCTCTGACAGCGGGAATGGGAATGAGCAGTTCTTC. Translated: CASSSDSGNGNEQFF.